These 26 T cell receptor beta chains came from one sample sequenced in a study of blood T cell repertoires in COVID-19. Generated by immunoSEQ multiplex PCR, the TCRdb table keeps only in-frame clones and is missing some. The data contain approximately 46,000 clones, 80% to 90% of them singletons. Sequencing was carried out using peripheral blood. These receptors all come from a man between 65 and 85 years old with active COVID-19.

The chain couples TRBV28 to TRBJ2-3, with 8 bases lining up with TRBD2. Germline assignment: CDR1 MDHEN and CDR2 SYDVKM. The CDR3 is 15 residues long. With 2 bases clipped from V and 1 base from J, the junction kept 2 bases outside the gene matches. The CDR3 spells CASSLTAGGTDTQYF. CDR3 coding DNA: TGTGCCAGCAGTTTAACAGCGGGGGGCACAGATACGCAGTATTTT. Drawing the rest from reference TRBV28 and TRBJ2-3, the complete variable domain is DVKVTQSSRYLVKRTGEKVFLECVQDMDHENMFWYRQDPGLGLRLIYFSYDVKMKEKGDIPEGYSVSREKKERFSLILESASTNQTSMYLCASSLTAGGTDTQYFGPGTRLTVL.

The chain has TRBV5-1 and TRBJ2-2; 8 bases agree with TRBD1. The CDR3 length is 15 residues. V lost 4 bases and J lost 4; bases outside the gene matches: 6. The germline V gene has CDR1 SGHRS and CDR2 YFSETQ. The CDR3, as DNA: TGCGCCAGCAGCCCGGGACAGGAGGGCACCGGGGAGCTGTTTTTT. Translating gives CASSPGQEGTGELFF.

The chain is built from TRBV6-1 and TRBJ1-3; 9 bases agree with TRBD1. V lost 3 bases to trimming and J lost 4 bases; unmatched junction nucleotides: 7. The CDR3 length is 16 residues. Germline V gene data show CDR1 as MNHNS and CDR2 as SASEGT. This CDR3 reads CASSDTGGASGNTIYF. The CDR3 nucleotides are TGTGCCAGCAGTGACACAGGGGGCGCGTCGGGAAACACCATATATTTT.

A remark on this clone: At one end the junction does not follow the germline gene, possibly because of a read error. The rearrangement links TRBV7-7 to TRBJ2-5, with 12 bases aligning to TRBD2. CDR3 size: 17 residues. Per germline, CDR1 SSHAT and CDR2 FNYEAQ (reference sequence). The CDR3 DNA reads TGTGCTAGCAGCTTCAGACTAGCGGGGGCTAGACAAGAGACCCAGTACTTC. It is translated as CASSFRLAGARQETQYF.

The chain uses TRBV21-1 and TRBJ2-5; the table's D call, TRBD2, was not checked against the DNA. TRBV21-1 is a recognized pseudogene. The CDR3 spans 15 residues. The CDR3 DNA reads TGTGCCAGCAGCACCTTGGACTGGTTAGAAGAGACCCAGTACTTC. Its translation is CASSTLDWLEETQYF.

The CDR3, as DNA: TGTGCCAGCAGTGACTCGGAGCGGGATACGCAGTATTTT. Protein sequence: CASSDSERDTQYF. This chain uses TRBV6-4 with TRBJ2-3; D is perhaps TRBD2 (5 bases). Germline assignment: CDR1 MRHNA and CDR2 SNTAGT. V was clipped by 0 bases and J by 6 bases, with 7 bases between them. This CDR3 is 13 amino acids long.

The chain combines TRBV11-2 with TRBJ2-1, with a possible D match to TRBD2 (7 bases). V was shortened by 5 bases and J by 5 bases, with 10 bases between the two germline ends. Germline V gene data show CDR1 as SGHAT and CDR2 as FQNNGV. The CDR3 covers 13 residues. The CDR3 DNA follows: TGTGCCAGCAGCCGGGGGGCCCACAATGAGCAGTTCTTC. It codes for CASSRGAHNEQFF.

The genes are TRBV5-3 and TRBJ2-5; D is possibly TRBD1 (5 bases). TRBV5-3 is an ORF; its function is uncertain. Trimming shortened V by 0 bases and J by 2 bases, and 5 bases separated the two germline ends. The CDR3 totals 13 residues. This CDR3 reads CARSLGQQETQYF. Here the CDR3 DNA reads TGTGCCAGAAGCTTGGGACAGCAAGAGACCCAGTACTTC.

CDR3 bases: TGCGCCAGCAGCCAAGATCTAGCGGCACGAGAGGGGGAGCTGTTTTTT. Amino acid sequence: CASSQDLAAREGELFF. The chain carries TRBV4-3 and TRBJ2-2; 7 bases align to TRBD2. Per germline, CDR1 LGHNA and CDR2 YSLEER. This CDR3 is built from 16 residues. V shed 0 bases, J shed 8 bases, and the junction held 9 bases outside the gene matches.

The chain has TRBV4-2 and TRBJ2-2; a weak D match, TRBD2 (6 bases). Germline CDR1 LGHNA, CDR2 YNFKEQ. Trimming took off 0 bases at V and 7 bases at J, with 18 bases between the two ends. CDR3 length equals 17 residues. This CDR3 reads CASSQERVGGQDGELFF. As DNA, the CDR3 is TGTGCCAGCAGCCAAGAAAGGGTAGGAGGGCAGGACGGGGAGCTGTTTTTT.

This clone was found once. V gene TRBV18 combines with J gene TRBJ1-5, with D possibly being TRBD1 (6 bases). Germline loops: CDR1 KGHSH, CDR2 LQKENI. Deletions cut 6 bases from V and 0 bases from J, with 12 bases between. The CDR3 runs to 15 residues. CDR3: CASSSGTNSNQPQHF. DNA of the CDR3: TGTGCCAGCTCGTCCGGGACAAATAGCAATCAGCCCCAGCATTTT. The variable domain in full, completed from reference TRBV18 and TRBJ1-5, reads NAGVMQNPRHLVRRRGQEARLRCSPMKGHSHVYWYRQLPEEGLKFMVYLQKENIIDESGMPKERFSAEFPKEGPSILRIQQVVRGDSAAYFCASSSGTNSNQPQHFGDGTRLSIL.

This rearrangement joins TRBV27 to TRBJ1-5; 7 bases line up with TRBD1. V lost 4 bases and J lost 4; bases outside the gene matches: 7. The CDR3 spans 15 residues. The germline gives CDR1 MNHEY, CDR2 SMNVEV (reference sequence). CDR3 residues: CASSSEPGQNQPQHF. The CDR3 nucleotides are TGTGCCAGCAGTTCAGAGCCGGGACAGAATCAGCCCCAGCATTTT.

The chain joins TRBV3-1 (or the pseudogene TRBV3-2) to TRBJ2-5, with TRBD1 matching over 7 bases. V was pared by 1 base and J by 1 base, with 6 bases of the junction left unmatched. The CDR3 has 16 amino acids. CDR1 LGHDT and CDR2 YNNKEL come from the germline V gene (reference sequence). Here the CDR3 DNA reads TGTGCCAGCAGCCAAGGGACAGGCGGCGGCCAAGAGACCCAGTACTTC. Its translation is CASSQGTGGGQETQYF.

The V call is TRBV3-1 (or the pseudogene TRBV3-2), the J call TRBJ1-1; maybe TRBD1 (5 bases). The CDR3 length is 15 residues. Germline V gene sequence: CDR1 LGHDT, CDR2 YNNKEL (reference sequence). Trimming removed 4 bases at V and 2 bases at J, with 14 bases between. CDR3 sequence reads: CASSRGVGVNTEAFF. The CDR3 DNA reads TGTGCCAGCAGCCGGGGGGTAGGGGTAAACACTGAAGCTTTCTTT.

The J gene is TRBJ1-1, the V gene TRBV19, with 8 bases matching TRBD1. The CDR3 totals 15 residues. V trimming: 7 bases; J trimming: 1 base; junction bases outside the gene matches: 8. Per germline, CDR1 LNHDA and CDR2 SQIVND (reference sequence). The CDR3 DNA reads TGTGCCAGTACAGAAACAGGGGGTTCGAACACTGAAGCTTTCTTT. Amino acid sequence: CASTETGGSNTEAFF.

The chain has TRBV2 and TRBJ1-4; D possibly corresponds to TRBD1 (5 bases). The V gene's germline CDR1 is SNHLY and CDR2 FYNNEI. The CDR3 length is 14 residues. Trimming shortened V by 3 bases and J by 5 bases, and 10 bases separated the two germline ends. The CDR3 DNA sequence: TGTGCCAGCAGTGATCGACAGCCAAATGAAAAACTGTTTTTT. Translation gives CASSDRQPNEKLFF.

The chain is built from TRBV6-5 and TRBJ1-1; TRBD1 aligns across 7 bases. The trim removed 5 bases at V and 6 bases at J, leaving 3 bases unmatched. This CDR3 contains 12 residues. Germline V lookup: CDR1 MNHEY, CDR2 SVGAGI. The CDR3 spells CASSRQGSEAFF. For the CDR3, the DNA is TGTGCCAGCAGTAGACAGGGATCTGAAGCTTTCTTT.

The J gene is TRBJ1-6, the V gene TRBV2; D gene ambiguous. CDR3 length: 13 residues. The germline V and J ends were trimmed by 8 bases and 9 bases, with 14 bases remaining between them. CDR1 is SNHLY, CDR2 FYNNEI, per germline. The CDR3 spells CASSWEGTSPLHF. CDR3 coding DNA: TGTGCCAGCTCTTGGGAGGGTACTTCACCCCTCCACTTT.

The table lists this clone with a count of one. The chain recombines TRBV5-1 with TRBJ2-7; 9 nucleotides align to TRBD2. This CDR3 has 15 residues. Losses at the gene ends were 4 bases for V and 0 bases for J; bases not matched to a gene: 5. The germline CDR1 and CDR2 sequences are SGHRS and YFSETQ. DNA of the CDR3: TGCGCCAGCAGCCCGATAGCGGGGGACTCCTACGAGCAGTACTTC. Translation gives CASSPIAGDSYEQYF. Full variable domain (rest looked up from reference TRBV5-1 and TRBJ2-7): KAGVTQTPRYLIKTRGQQVTLSCSPISGHRSVSWYQQTPGQGLQFLFEYFSETQRNKGNFPGRFSGRQFSNSRSEMNVSTLELGDSALYLCASSPIAGDSYEQYFGPGTRLTVT.

Of note for this clone: This sample also contains other DNA sequences that code for the same CDR3. The chain joins TRBV6-5 to TRBJ2-6; D is possibly TRBD1 (5 bases). The CDR3 is 16 amino acids. The germline V gene encodes CDR1 MNHEY and CDR2 SVGAGI. V was cut by 2 bases and J by 1 base, with 9 bases left in between. CDR3 sequence (DNA): TGTGCCAGCAGTTACGGGTCAGGGTCTGGGGCCAACGTCCTGACTTTC. Its translation: CASSYGSGSGANVLTF.

V gene TRBV3-1 (or the pseudogene TRBV3-2) combines with J gene TRBJ2-3; 12 positions match TRBD2. CDR1 LGHDT and CDR2 YNNKEL come from the germline V gene (reference sequence). This CDR3 comprises 17 residues. The ends lost 4 bases at V and 2 bases at J; junction bases unmatched: 7. CDR3 DNA sequence: TGTGCCAGCAGCCCCCGACTAGCGGGGGCCCTCACAGATACGCAGTATTTT. Translating gives CASSPRLAGALTDTQYF.

This chain joins TRBV7-8 and TRBJ2-7, with TRBD2 matching 7 bases. Trimming took 5 bases from V and 2 from J; bases not matched to a gene: 12. Germline V gene lookup returns CDR1 SGHVS and CDR2 FQNEAQ. The CDR3 loop spans 16 amino acids. In DNA form, the CDR3 reads TGTGCCAGCAGCCTCCTGGGGGGGGACGGTACCTACGAGCAGTACTTC. Translated, it gives CASSLLGGDGTYEQYF.

The genes are TRBV28 and TRBJ1-5, with TRBD1 matching 7 bases. Germline V gives CDR1 MDHEN, CDR2 SYDVKM. Trimming cost V 5 bases and J 7 bases; bases outside gene matches: 8. There are 14 residues in the CDR3. The CDR3 is CASSGGGREQPQHF. The CDR3 nucleotides read TGTGCCAGCAGTGGAGGGGGCCGAGAACAGCCCCAGCATTTT.

The chain carries TRBV6-5 and TRBJ2-7, with 11 bases aligning to TRBD1. The junction had 1 base not matched to a gene; V was cut back by 6 bases and J by 0 bases. This CDR3 has 14 residues. Germline CDR1 MNHEY, CDR2 SVGAGI. The CDR3 reads CASRGQGGSYEQYF. CDR3 DNA: TGTGCCAGCAGGGGACAGGGGGGCTCCTACGAGCAGTACTTC.

This sequence joins TRBV6-1 and TRBJ2-4; 10 positions match TRBD1. The length of the CDR3 is 17 residues. The V gene's germline CDR1 is MNHNS and CDR2 SASEGT. The V gene end was trimmed by 1 base and the J gene end by 0 bases; junction bases not matched to a gene: 3. CDR3 amino acids: CASSEGTGGLAKNIQYF. CDR3 nucleotide sequence: TGTGCCAGCAGTGAAGGGACAGGGGGATTAGCCAAAAACATTCAGTACTTC.

This rearrangement joins TRBV10-3 to TRBJ2-5; tentative D call: TRBD1 (5 bases). The CDR3 loop spans 15 amino acids. The germline V gene encodes CDR1 ENHRY and CDR2 SYGVKD. V was clipped by 4 bases and J by 3 bases, with 15 bases between them. Here the CDR3 reads CAISAQGLGKETQYF. For the CDR3, the DNA is TGTGCCATCAGTGCTCAGGGCCTAGGGAAAGAGACCCAGTACTTC.